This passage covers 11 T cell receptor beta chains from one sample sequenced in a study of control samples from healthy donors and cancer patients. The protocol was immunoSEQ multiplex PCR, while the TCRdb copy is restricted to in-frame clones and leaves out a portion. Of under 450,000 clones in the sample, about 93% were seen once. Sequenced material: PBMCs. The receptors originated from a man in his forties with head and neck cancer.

The CDR3 loop is CASSVAPEGVLYEQYF. CDR3 nucleotides: TGTGCCAGCAGCGTAGCCCCGGAAGGAGTTCTTTACGAGCAGTACTTC. This chain joins TRBV9 and TRBJ2-7; D unclear. This CDR3 contains 16 residues. From germline, CDR1 is SGDLS and CDR2 YYNGEE. Trimming pared 0 bases from V and 4 bases from J, leaving 17 bases between.

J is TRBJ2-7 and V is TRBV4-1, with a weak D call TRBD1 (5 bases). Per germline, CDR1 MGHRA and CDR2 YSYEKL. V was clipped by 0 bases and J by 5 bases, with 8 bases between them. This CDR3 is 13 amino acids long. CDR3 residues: CASSQDRAHEQYF. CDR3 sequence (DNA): TGCGCCAGCAGCCAAGACAGGGCCCACGAGCAGTACTTC.

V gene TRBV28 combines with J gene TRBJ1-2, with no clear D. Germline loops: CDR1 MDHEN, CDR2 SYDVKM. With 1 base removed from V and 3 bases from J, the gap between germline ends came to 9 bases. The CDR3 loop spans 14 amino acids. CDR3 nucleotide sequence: TGTGCCAGCAGTTTATCCCTCGGAGACTATGGCTACACCTTC. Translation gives CASSLSLGDYGYTF.

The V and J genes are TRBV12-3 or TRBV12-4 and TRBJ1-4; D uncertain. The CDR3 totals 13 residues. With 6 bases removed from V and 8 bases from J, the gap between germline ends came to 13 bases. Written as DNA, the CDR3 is TGTGCCAGCAGGAAGCCTGGCGCGGAAAAACTGTTTTTT. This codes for CASRKPGAEKLFF.

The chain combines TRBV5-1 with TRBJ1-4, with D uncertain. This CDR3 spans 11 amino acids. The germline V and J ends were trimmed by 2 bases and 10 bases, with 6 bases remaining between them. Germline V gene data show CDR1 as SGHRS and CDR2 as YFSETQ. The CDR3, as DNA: TGCGCCAGCAGCTTAGACGGAAAACTGTTTTTT. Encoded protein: CASSLDGKLFF.

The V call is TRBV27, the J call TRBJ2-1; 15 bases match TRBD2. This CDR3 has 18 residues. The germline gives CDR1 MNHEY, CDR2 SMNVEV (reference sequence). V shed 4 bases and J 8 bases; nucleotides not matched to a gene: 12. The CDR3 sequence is CASSYTGTSGRRGDEQFF. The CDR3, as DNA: TGTGCCAGCAGTTACACCGGGACTAGCGGGAGGAGAGGCGATGAGCAGTTCTTC.

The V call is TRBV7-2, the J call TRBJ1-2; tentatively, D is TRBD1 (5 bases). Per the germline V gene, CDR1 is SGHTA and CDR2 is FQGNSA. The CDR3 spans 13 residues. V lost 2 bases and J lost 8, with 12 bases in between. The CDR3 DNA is TGTGCCAGCAGCTTACAGGGAGAGGGAGGCTACACCTTC. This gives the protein CASSLQGEGGYTF.

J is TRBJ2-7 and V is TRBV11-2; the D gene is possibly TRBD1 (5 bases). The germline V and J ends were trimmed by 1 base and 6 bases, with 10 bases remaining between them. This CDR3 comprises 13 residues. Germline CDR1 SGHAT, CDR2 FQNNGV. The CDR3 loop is CASSLATGSEQYF. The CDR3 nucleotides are TGTGCCAGCAGCTTAGCCACAGGAAGCGAGCAGTACTTC.

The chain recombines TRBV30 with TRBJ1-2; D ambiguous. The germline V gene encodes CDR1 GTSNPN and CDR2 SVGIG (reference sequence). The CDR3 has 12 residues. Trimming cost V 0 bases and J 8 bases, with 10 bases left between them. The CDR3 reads CAWSVLTGGYTF. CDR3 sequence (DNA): TGTGCCTGGAGTGTACTGACGGGGGGCTACACCTTC.

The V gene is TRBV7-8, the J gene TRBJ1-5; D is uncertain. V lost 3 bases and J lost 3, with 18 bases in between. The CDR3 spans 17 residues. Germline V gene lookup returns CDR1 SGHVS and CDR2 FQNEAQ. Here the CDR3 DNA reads TGTGCCAGCAGCTTCCCCCAATTGGACGGCAACAATCAGCCCCAGCATTTT. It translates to CASSFPQLDGNNQPQHF.

CDR3 in DNA: TGTGCCAGCAGCTTAGAAGAGTTAGACTGGGCAAGGAATGAAAAACTGTTTTTT. Protein sequence: CASSLEELDWARNEKLFF. The chain couples TRBV11-2 to TRBJ1-4; D ambiguous. V was cut by 0 bases and J by 5 bases, with 19 bases left in between. Germline loops: CDR1 SGHAT, CDR2 FQNNGV. This CDR3 is 18 amino acids long.